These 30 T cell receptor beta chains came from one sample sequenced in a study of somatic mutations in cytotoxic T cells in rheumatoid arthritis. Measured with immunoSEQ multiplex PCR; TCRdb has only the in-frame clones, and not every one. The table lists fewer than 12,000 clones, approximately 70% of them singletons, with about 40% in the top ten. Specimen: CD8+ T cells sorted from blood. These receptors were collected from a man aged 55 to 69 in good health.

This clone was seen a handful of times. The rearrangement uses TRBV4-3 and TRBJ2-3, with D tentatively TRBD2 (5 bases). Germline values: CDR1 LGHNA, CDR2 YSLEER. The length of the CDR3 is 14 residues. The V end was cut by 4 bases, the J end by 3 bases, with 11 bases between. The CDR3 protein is CASSRFSGTDTQYF. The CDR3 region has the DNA TGCGCCAGCAGCCGATTCAGCGGTACAGATACGCAGTATTTT.

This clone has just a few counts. The CDR3 region is CASSSGPGQGSTGELFF. CDR3 sequence (DNA): TGTGCCAGCAGCTCTGGGCCGGGACAGGGGAGCACCGGGGAGCTGTTTTTT. The chain employs TRBV7-9 and TRBJ2-2; 10 bases are a match to TRBD1. The trim removed 4 bases at V and 4 bases at J, leaving 9 bases unmatched. The CDR3 covers 17 residues. CDR1 and CDR2 (germline): SEHNR, FQNEAQ (reference sequence).

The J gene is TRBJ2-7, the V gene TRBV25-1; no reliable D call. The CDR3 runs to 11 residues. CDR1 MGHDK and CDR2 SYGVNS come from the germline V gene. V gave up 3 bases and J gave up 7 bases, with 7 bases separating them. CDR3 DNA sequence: TGTGCCAGCAGTGATATGTCTGAGCAGTACTTC. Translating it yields CASSDMSEQYF.

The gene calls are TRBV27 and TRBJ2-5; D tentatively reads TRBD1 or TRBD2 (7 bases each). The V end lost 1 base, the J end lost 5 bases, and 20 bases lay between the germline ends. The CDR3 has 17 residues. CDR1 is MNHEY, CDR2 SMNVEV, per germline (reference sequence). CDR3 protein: CASSLWPVGTAGETQYF. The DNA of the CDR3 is TGTGCCAGCAGTTTATGGCCAGTCGGGACAGCGGGGGAGACCCAGTACTTC.

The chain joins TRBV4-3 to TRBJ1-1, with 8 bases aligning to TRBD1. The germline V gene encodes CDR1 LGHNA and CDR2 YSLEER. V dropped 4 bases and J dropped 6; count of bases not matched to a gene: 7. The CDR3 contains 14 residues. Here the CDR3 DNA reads TGCGCCAGCAGCCCACGACAGGGGTTTCCTGAAGCTTTCTTT. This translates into CASSPRQGFPEAFF.

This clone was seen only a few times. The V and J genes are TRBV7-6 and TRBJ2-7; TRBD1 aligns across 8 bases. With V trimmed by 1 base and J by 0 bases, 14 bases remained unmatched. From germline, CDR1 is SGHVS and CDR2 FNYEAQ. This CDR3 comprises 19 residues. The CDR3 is CASSLGPGGPSSPSYEQYF. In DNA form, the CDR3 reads TGTGCCAGCAGCTTAGGTCCAGGGGGCCCTAGCTCACCCTCCTACGAGCAGTACTTC.

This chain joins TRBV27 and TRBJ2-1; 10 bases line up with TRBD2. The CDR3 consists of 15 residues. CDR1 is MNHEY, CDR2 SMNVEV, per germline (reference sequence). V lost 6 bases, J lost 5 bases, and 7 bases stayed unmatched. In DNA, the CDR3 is TGTGCCAGCAGCTGGTTGACTAGCGGGCACAATGAGCAGTTCTTC. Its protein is CASSWLTSGHNEQFF.

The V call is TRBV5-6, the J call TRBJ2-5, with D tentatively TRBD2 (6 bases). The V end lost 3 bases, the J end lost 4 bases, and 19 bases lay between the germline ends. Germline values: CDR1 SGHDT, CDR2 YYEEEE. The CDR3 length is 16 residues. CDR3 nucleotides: TGTGCCAGCAGCTCTGGGTGGATCGACGGGGGAGAGACCCAGTACTTC. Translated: CASSSGWIDGGETQYF.

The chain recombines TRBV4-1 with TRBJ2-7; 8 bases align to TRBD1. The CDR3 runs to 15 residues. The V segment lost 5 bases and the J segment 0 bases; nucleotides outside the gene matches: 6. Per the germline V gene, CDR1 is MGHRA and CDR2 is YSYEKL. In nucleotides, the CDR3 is TGCGCCAGCAGCGGGGCAGGGGGCCTCTCCTACGAGCAGTACTTC. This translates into CASSGAGGLSYEQYF.

In nucleotides, the CDR3 is TGTGCCAGCAGCCCACGGGTTCGCTACGAGCAGTACTTC. This sequence encodes CASSPRVRYEQYF. The V gene is TRBV28, the J gene TRBJ2-7; no reliable D call. From germline, CDR1 is MDHEN and CDR2 SYDVKM. The V gene lost 6 bases and the J gene lost 3 bases, with 12 bases spanning the gap. This CDR3 is 13 amino acids long. Full variable domain (missing parts from reference TRBV28 and TRBJ2-7): DVKVTQSSRYLVKRTGEKVFLECVQDMDHENMFWYRQDPGLGLRLIYFSYDVKMKEKGDIPEGYSVSREKKERFSLILESASTNQTSMYLCASSPRVRYEQYFGPGTRLTVT.

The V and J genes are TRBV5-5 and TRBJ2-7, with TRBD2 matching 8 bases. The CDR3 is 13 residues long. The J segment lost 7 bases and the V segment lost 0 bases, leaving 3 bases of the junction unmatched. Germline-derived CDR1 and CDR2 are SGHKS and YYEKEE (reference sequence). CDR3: CASSLAGGVEQYF. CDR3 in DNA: TGTGCCAGCAGCTTGGCCGGGGGGGTTGAGCAGTACTTC.

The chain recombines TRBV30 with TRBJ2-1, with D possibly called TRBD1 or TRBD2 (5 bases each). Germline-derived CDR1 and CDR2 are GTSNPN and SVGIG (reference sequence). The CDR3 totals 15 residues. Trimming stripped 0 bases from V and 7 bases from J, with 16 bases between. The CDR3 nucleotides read TGTGCCTGGAGTGTGGACGGGACGTCCGTGAATGAGCAGTTCTTC. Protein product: CAWSVDGTSVNEQFF. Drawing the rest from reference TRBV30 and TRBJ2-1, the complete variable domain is SQTIHQWPATLVQPVGSPLSLECTVEGTSNPNLYWYRQAAGRGLQLLFYSVGIGQISSEVPQNLSASRPQDRQFILSSKKLLLSDSGFYLCAWSVDGTSVNEQFFGPGTRLTVL.

The CDR3: CASSLTVDEQFF. The CDR3 DNA is TGTGCCAGCAGCCTGACGGTCGATGAGCAGTTCTTC. The chain couples TRBV5-6 to TRBJ2-1, with D uncertain. Germline V gene sequence: CDR1 SGHDT, CDR2 YYEEEE. Trimming removed 4 bases at V and 8 bases at J, with 10 bases between. This CDR3 comprises 12 residues.

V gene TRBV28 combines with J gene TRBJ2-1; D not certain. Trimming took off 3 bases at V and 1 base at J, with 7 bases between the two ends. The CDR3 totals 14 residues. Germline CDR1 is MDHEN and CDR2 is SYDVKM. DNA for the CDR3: TGTGCCAGCAGTTTCGAACTTTCCTACAATGAGCAGTTCTTC. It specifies CASSFELSYNEQFF.

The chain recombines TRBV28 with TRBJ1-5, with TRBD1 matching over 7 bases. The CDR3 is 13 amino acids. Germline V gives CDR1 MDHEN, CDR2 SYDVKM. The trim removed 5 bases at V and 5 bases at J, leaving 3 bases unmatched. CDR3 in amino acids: CASSRQGYQPQHF. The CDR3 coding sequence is TGTGCCAGCAGTCGACAGGGCTATCAGCCCCAGCATTTT.

CDR3 DNA sequence: TGTGCCAGCAGTTCAACAGGGCGGATTGATGAAAAACTGTTTTTT. Translating it yields CASSSTGRIDEKLFF. V usage is TRBV28 and J usage is TRBJ1-4, with a tentative D call TRBD1 (6 bases). Trimming cost V 4 bases and J 6 bases, with 15 bases left between them. CDR1 and CDR2 (germline): MDHEN, SYDVKM. This CDR3 spans 15 amino acids.

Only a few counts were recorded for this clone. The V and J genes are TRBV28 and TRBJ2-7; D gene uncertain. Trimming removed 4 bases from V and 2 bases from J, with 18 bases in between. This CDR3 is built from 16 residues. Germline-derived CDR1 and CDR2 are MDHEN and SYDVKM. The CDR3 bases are TGTGCCAGCAGTTGGTCCTCCTCGAATCTCGCCTACGAGCAGTACTTC. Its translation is CASSWSSSNLAYEQYF.

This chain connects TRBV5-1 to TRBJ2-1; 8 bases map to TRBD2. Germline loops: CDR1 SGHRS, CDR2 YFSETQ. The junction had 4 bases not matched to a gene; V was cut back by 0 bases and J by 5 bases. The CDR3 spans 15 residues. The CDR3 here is CASSLDRGGHNEQFF. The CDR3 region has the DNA TGCGCCAGCAGCTTGGATCGGGGGGGCCACAATGAGCAGTTCTTC. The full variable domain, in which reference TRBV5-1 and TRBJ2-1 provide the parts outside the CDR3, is KAGVTQTPRYLIKTRGQQVTLSCSPISGHRSVSWYQQTPGQGLQFLFEYFSETQRNKGNFPGRFSGRQFSNSRSEMNVSTLELGDSALYLCASSLDRGGHNEQFFGPGTRLTVL.

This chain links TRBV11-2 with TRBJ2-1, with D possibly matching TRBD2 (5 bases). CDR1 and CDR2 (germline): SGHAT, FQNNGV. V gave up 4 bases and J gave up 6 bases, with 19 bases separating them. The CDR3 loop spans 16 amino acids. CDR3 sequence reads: CASSSSPSTRANEQFF. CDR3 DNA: TGTGCCAGCAGCTCGTCCCCCTCTACGAGGGCCAATGAGCAGTTCTTC.

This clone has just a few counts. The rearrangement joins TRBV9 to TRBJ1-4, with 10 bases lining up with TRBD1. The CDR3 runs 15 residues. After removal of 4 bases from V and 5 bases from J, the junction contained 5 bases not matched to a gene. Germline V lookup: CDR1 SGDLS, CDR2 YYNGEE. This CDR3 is CASSPAGQGNEKLFF. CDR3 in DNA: TGTGCCAGCAGCCCAGCGGGACAGGGGAATGAAAAACTGTTTTTT.

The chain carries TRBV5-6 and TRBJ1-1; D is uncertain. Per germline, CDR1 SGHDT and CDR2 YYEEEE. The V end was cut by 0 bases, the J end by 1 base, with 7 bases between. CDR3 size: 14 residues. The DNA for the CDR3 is TGTGCCAGCAGCTTGGTTGCAGAGAACACTGAAGCTTTCTTT. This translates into CASSLVAENTEAFF.

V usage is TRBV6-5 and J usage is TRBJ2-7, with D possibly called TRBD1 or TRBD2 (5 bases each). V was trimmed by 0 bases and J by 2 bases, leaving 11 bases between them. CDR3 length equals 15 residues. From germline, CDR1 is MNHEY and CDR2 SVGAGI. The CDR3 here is CASSYSVEGTYEQYF. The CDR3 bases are TGTGCCAGCAGTTACTCGGTCGAGGGGACCTACGAGCAGTACTTC.

CDR3 residues: CASSPRPSPTSGGPSYEQYF. In nucleotides, the CDR3 is TGTGCCAGTAGTCCGCGCCCCTCCCCAACTAGCGGGGGACCTAGCTACGAGCAGTACTTC. The chain combines TRBV19 with TRBJ2-7; 11 nucleotides agree with TRBD2. Germline CDR1 and CDR2: LNHDA and SQIVND (reference sequence). With V trimmed by 5 bases and J by 3 bases, 21 bases remained unmatched. This CDR3 is 20 amino acids long.

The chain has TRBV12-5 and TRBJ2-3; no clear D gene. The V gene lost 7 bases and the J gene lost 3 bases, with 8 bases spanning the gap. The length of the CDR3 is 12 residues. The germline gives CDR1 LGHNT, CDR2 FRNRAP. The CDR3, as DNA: TGTGCTAGTGCCGTCGGGACAGATACGCAGTATTTT. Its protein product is CASAVGTDTQYF.

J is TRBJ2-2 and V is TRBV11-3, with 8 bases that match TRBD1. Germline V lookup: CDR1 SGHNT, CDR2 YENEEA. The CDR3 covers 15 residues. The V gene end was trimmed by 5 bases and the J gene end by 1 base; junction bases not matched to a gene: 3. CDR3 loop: CASSPGTGNTGELFF. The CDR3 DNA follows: TGTGCCAGCAGCCCCGGGACAGGGAACACCGGGGAGCTGTTTTTT. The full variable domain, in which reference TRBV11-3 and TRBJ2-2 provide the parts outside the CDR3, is EAGVVQSPRYKIIEKKQPVAFWCNPISGHNTLYWYLQNLGQGPELLIRYENEEAVDDSQLPKDRFSAERLKGVDSTLKIQPAELGDSAVYLCASSPGTGNTGELFFGEGSRLTVL.

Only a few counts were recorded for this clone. CDR3 loop: CAISESMNMGGRDRGYTDTQYF. CDR3 bases: TGTGCCATCAGTGAGTCGATGAATATGGGCGGGAGAGACCGGGGGTACACAGATACGCAGTATTTT. The chain couples TRBV10-3 to TRBJ2-3; 7 nucleotides match TRBD2. This CDR3 comprises 22 residues. Germline V gene sequence: CDR1 ENHRY, CDR2 SYGVKD. Germline trimming cut 0 bases from V and 2 bases from J; bases unmatched to any gene: 23.

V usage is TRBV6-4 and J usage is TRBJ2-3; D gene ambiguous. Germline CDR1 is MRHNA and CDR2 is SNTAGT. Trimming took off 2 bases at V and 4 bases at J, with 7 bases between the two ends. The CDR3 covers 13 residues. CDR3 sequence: CASSDKPSDTQYF. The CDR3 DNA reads TGTGCCAGCAGTGACAAACCCTCAGATACGCAGTATTTT.

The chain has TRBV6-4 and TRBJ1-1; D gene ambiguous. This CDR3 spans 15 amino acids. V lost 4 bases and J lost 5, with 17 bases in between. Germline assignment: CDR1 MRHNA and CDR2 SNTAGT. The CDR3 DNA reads TGTGCCAGCAGTGCGCAGGTCGACTCCTGGACTGAAGCTTTCTTT. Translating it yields CASSAQVDSWTEAFF.

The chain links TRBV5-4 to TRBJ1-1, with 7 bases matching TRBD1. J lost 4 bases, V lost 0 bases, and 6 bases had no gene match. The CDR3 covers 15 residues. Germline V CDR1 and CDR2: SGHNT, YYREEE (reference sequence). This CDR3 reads CASSLAAQGVTEAFF. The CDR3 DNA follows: TGTGCCAGCAGCTTGGCCGCGCAGGGGGTCACTGAAGCTTTCTTT.

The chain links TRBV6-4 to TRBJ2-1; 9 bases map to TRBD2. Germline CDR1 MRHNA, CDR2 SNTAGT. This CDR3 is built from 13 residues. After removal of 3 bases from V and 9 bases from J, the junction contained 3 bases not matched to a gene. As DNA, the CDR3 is TGTGCCAGCAGTGAGACGACTAGCGGTGAGCAGTTCTTC. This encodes CASSETTSGEQFF.